This T cell receptor (beta chain) was profiled in a study of shared clonotypes between healthy human individuals (dated by TCRdb to the early 2020s). Notes on the research overall: The cohort included three men and a couple of women between 18 and 49 years of age. For each donor, CD4 naive and CD4 memory were each run on three plates, CD8 naive on two plates, and CD8 memory on one plate. Blood TCR repertoires of roughly 5 healthy adults were deeply sequenced to estimate repertoire size and the extent of clonotype sharing between individuals. To increase sequencing depth and limit assay-specific biases, TCR repertoire library preparation and sequencing were carried out by different laboratories using diverse techniques. Leukapheresis yielded between about 0.94 and 8.9 billion PBMCs per donor.

Broader findings and caveats from the paper: The small number of donors limited the genetic and exposure-history diversity represented. Sampling was restricted to blood, and TCR repertoires in tissue are likely to differ from TCR repertoires in blood. Rarefaction of sorted-subset datasets indicated incomplete sequencing despite the large sequencing depth. Compared with non-shared clonotypes, clonotypes shared by all four sorted-subset donors had higher generation probabilities. Naive subsets generally had larger estimated clonotype richness than memory subsets did. About 5% of naive CD4, 3% to 4% of naive CD8, about 2.5% of memory CD4, and over 0.35% of memory CD8 clonotypes were shared across a few donors. Pairwise subsampling indicated that sequencing depth was expected to affect the degree of clonotype sharing among donors.

TCR CDR3 regions were amplified from genomic DNA by multiplex PCR using the deep immunoSEQ assay. Extracted genomic DNA from each cell subset was spread evenly across all wells of several immunoSEQ 96-well plates, with each plate serving as a replicate. Each replicate PCR for sorted subsets received 150 to 250 ng genomic DNA, equal to 28,000 or so T cell genomes. The purified libraries were quantified using a Qubit 3.0 fluorometer, sized with a Bioanalyzer 2100, and then quantified again using the KAPA Library Quantification kit. Each immunoSEQ 96-well plate was sequenced on its own single-read 150-cycle Illumina NextSeq 550 flow cell. The authors' analysis ran thus. The immunoSEQ output contained only junctional sequences without quality scores, so filtering could not match that applied to full-length reads. To assign V/J genes and CDR3, sequences were annotated using PyIR, a Python wrapper for IgBLAST v1.9, with IMGT germline references. Reads were removed for weak V/J assignments (E-value above 1e-6), missing CDR3, stop codons, out-of-frame junctions, or ambiguous translated residues. V3J clonotypes were defined as sequences sharing an identical inferred V gene, J gene, and CDR3 amino acid sequence. The percentage overlap between two repertoires was calculated by dividing the number of shared unique clonotypes by the size of the smaller repertoire. Repertoire richness was assessed with RTK rarefaction, the Chao1 estimator, and Recon v2.1 estimates of unobserved clonotypes. For all TCRbeta clonotypes obtained by the gDNA method from four donors, generation probabilities were computed with OLGA. TCRdb stores this immuneACCESS table with in-frame sequences only. Part of the clones is absent; in the studies checked, under half of the shortfall reflects unresolved V genes, and no reason is known for the rest. That table furnishes V, J and clone size, whereas the DNA furnished D and trimming. This sample holds roughly 700,000 clones; around two thirds were observed only once. Of the sample, over 1.5% falls within the top ten clones.

Notes on this clone: It lacks a known antigen. Per-base qualities were not stored, and no clone one base away is much larger.

The germline V and J ends show losses of 5 bases and 7 bases respectively, and no gene match explains 8 bases of the junction. Taken from the germline V gene (reference sequence), the CDR1 and CDR2 loops are SEHNR and FQNEAQ. The CDR3, from cysteine to phenylalanine, totals 14 residues. CDR3 DNA is the only sequence kept; it has 42 bases, read in frame from the first base. Donors were healthy HIV-negative adults with no recently reported acute infections or vaccinations. All donors were Caucasian adults living in Nashville, Tennessee, USA. CD4+ T cells were enriched by magnetic negative selection, after which naive cells were positively selected on CD45RA and the negative fraction was taken as the memory subset. After blood collection by leukapheresis, PBMCs were isolated using Ficoll-Histopaque density gradient centrifugation and then cryopreserved in the vapor phase of liquid nitrogen. Analytical flow cytometry was used to check the purity and quantity of every magnetically sorted T cell population. Genomic DNA was isolated from each sorted fraction and quantified by UV absorbance on a Nanodrop 2000c.

Recombination joined TRBV7-9 with TRBJ1-2; 9 of the junction bases match TRBD1. The receptor comes from a woman in her twenties or thirties in good health. Sequencing was performed on memory CD4+ T cells sorted from blood. Read against the paper, the sample's cell subset or site label means: CD45RA-negative fraction. The CDR3 protein is CASSRDRVRGGYTF. In nucleotides, the sequence is TGTGCCAGCAGCCGGGACAGGGTGAGAGGTGGCTACACCTTC.